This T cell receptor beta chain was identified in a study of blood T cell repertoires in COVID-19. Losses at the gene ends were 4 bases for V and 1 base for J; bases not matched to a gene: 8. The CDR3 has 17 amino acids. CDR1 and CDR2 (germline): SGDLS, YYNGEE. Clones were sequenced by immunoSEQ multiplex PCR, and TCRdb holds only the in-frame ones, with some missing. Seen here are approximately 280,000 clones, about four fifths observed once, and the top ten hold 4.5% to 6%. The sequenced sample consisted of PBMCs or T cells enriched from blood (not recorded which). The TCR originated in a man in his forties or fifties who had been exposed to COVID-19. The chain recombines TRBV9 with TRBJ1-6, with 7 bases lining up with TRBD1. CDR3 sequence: CASSPDRESSYNSPLHF. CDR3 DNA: TGTGCCAGCAGCCCCGACAGGGAAAGTTCCTATAATTCACCCCTCCACTTT.